Listed below are T cell receptor beta chains from one sample, sequenced in a study of spatial heterogeneity in lung cancer. MiXCR, run by TCRdb on the 5' RACE reads, gives a single entry per CDR3 protein. The sample includes 55,000 to 75,000 distinct CDR3 sequences, roughly 8.9% of them seen just once. The sequenced sample was PBMCs, obtained at follow-up. These receptor sequences come from a female donor with early-stage non-small cell lung cancer. CDR3s include the opening cysteine and the closing phenylalanine or tryptophan. A D gene is named only where the DNA matches it firmly. Not every row has a clone size; where given, it reads once, few, many or a size class.

len	d_gene	j_gene	abundance	v_gene	CDR3aa	CDR3nt
17	TRBD2	TRBJ2-4	NA	TRBV20-1	CSARPSGEWGIQNIQYF	TGCAGTGCTAGGCCTAGCGGGGAGTGGGGAATCCAAAACATTCAGTACTTC
12	NA	TRBJ2-5	many	TRBV10-3	CAISEAGETQYF	TGTGCCATCAGTGAAGCGGGCGAGACCCAGTACTTC
13	NA	TRBJ2-7	many	TRBV27	CASSLADTYEQYF	TGTGCCAGCAGTTTGGCGGATACCTACGAGCAGTACTTC
13	NA	TRBJ2-5	NA	TRBV19	CASSINQGETQYF	TGTGCCAGTAGTATAAATCAGGGAGAGACCCAGTACTTC
14	TRBD1	TRBJ2-7	few	TRBV5-1	CASSGATGGYEQYF	TGCGCCAGCAGCGGGGCAACAGGGGGCTACGAGCAGTACTTC
12	NA	TRBJ1-2	NA	TRBV29-1	CSVSREGYGYTF	TGCAGCGTTTCCAGGGAAGGCTATGGCTACACCTTC
15	NA	TRBJ2-2	many	TRBV7-6	CASRQTGVNTGELFF	TGTGCCAGCAGACAGACGGGAGTGAACACCGGGGAGCTGTTTTTT
17	NA	TRBJ2-6	few	TRBV19	CASSIRAAGGGANVLTF	TGTGCCAGTAGTATACGGGCAGCCGGTGGCGGGGCCAACGTCCTGACTTTC
16	TRBD1	TRBJ1-1	NA	TRBV7-9	CASSFRPDRVNTEAFF	TGTGCCAGCAGCTTTAGGCCGGACAGGGTGAACACTGAAGCTTTCTTT
10	NA	TRBJ2-7	many	TRBV20-1	CSASSVEQYF	TGCAGTGCTAGTTCTGTAGAGCAGTACTTC
14	TRBD1	TRBJ2-7	few	TRBV30	CAWSPGTGNHEQYF	TGTGCCTGGAGCCCCGGGACAGGGAACCACGAGCAGTACTTC
11	NA	TRBJ1-1	NA	TRBV10-3	CAISAEGEAFF	TGTGCCATCAGCGCCGAGGGGGAAGCTTTCTTT
14	NA	TRBJ2-2	many	TRBV5-1	CASSQIMGTGELFF	TGCGCCAGCAGCCAGATCATGGGTACCGGGGAGCTGTTTTTT
15	NA	TRBJ2-1	many	TRBV7-2	CASRQPGSSYNEQFF	TGTGCCAGCAGACAACCAGGGAGCTCCTACAATGAGCAGTTCTTC
15	NA	TRBJ2-6	once	TRBV20-1	CSAPDPASGANVLTF	TGCAGTGCCCCGGACCCCGCCTCTGGGGCCAACGTCCTGACTTTC
14	NA	TRBJ1-5	many	TRBV11-2	CASSLNTVGQPQHF	TGTGCCAGCAGCTTAAATACGGTGGGTCAGCCCCAGCATTTT
15	TRBD2	TRBJ2-5	few	TRBV27	CASSLSGRGAETQYF	TGTGCCAGCAGTCTTAGCGGGAGAGGGGCAGAGACCCAGTACTTC
12	NA	TRBJ2-1	many	TRBV20-1	CSATSRPSEQFF	TGCAGTGCTACATCCAGACCCAGTGAGCAGTTCTTC
16	TRBD1	TRBJ2-3	many	TRBV11-2	CASSRVGQGDTDTQYF	TGTGCCAGCAGCCGCGTGGGACAGGGAGACACAGATACGCAGTATTTT
11	NA	TRBJ1-1	few	TRBV19	CASKQHLEAFF	TGTGCCAGTAAGCAACACCTTGAAGCTTTCTTT
13	NA	TRBJ1-1	many	TRBV27	CASSFSWNTEAFF	TGTGCCAGCAGTTTTAGTTGGAACACTGAAGCTTTCTTT
15	TRBD2	TRBJ2-4	NA	TRBV29-1	CCARESSGPQGIQYF	TGCTGCGCCCGAGAGTCTAGCGGGCCCCAAGGGATTCAGTACTTC
15	TRBD2	TRBJ2-1	NA	TRBV7-2	CASRRTSGHYNEQFF	TGTGCCAGCAGACGAACTAGCGGGCACTACAATGAGCAGTTCTTC
15	NA	TRBJ2-6	NA	TRBV6-5	CATVNPGSGANVLTF	TGTGCCACCGTAAACCCGGGGTCTGGGGCCAACGTCCTGACTTTC
13	TRBD1	TRBJ1-2	many	TRBV28	CASSSDRAYGYTF	TGTGCCAGCAGTTCGGACAGGGCCTATGGCTACACCTTC
15	NA	TRBJ2-7	many	TRBV7-2	CASSTSDGVSYEQYF	TGTGCCAGCAGCACCTCAGATGGGGTTTCCTACGAGCAGTACTTC
14	NA	TRBJ2-1	many	TRBV10-2	CASSDAGSYNEQFF	TGCGCCAGCAGTGATGCGGGGTCTTACAATGAGCAGTTCTTC
11	NA	TRBJ2-5	many	TRBV2	CASTLGQTQYF	TGTGCCAGCACCCTGGGTCAGACCCAGTACTTC
16	TRBD1	TRBJ2-2	medium-sized	TRBV9	CASSSPGTGYTGELFF	TGTGCCAGCAGCTCCCCCGGGACAGGGTACACCGGGGAGCTGTTTTTT
17	NA	TRBJ2-1	many	TRBV7-9	CASIGSVGGSSYNEQFF	TGTGCCAGCATCGGGTCGGTCGGGGGTAGCTCCTACAATGAGCAGTTCTTC
15	NA	TRBJ2-7	NA	TRBV5-1	CASSLDLAASYEQYF	TGCGCCAGCAGCTTGGACCTGGCAGCCAGCTACGAGCAGTACTTC
13	NA	TRBJ1-1	many	TRBV27	CASSYALNTEAFF	TGTGCCAGCAGTTACGCACTGAACACTGAAGCTTTCTTT
15	TRBD1	TRBJ1-3	many	TRBV15	CATSRDRISGNTIYF	TGTGCCACCAGCAGGGACAGGATCTCTGGAAACACCATATATTTT
14	NA	TRBJ2-5	many	TRBV24-1	CATSETGFGGTQYF	TGTGCCACCAGTGAAACAGGGTTCGGGGGGACCCAGTACTTC
17	TRBD2	TRBJ2-1	NA	TRBV7-9	CASSLVGLAESHNEQFF	TGTGCCAGCAGCCTAGTCGGTCTAGCGGAGAGTCACAATGAGCAGTTCTTC
14	NA	TRBJ2-7	many	TRBV28	CASVKFSGFGEQYF	TGTGCCTCGGTTAAGTTTAGCGGTTTTGGCGAGCAGTACTTC
17	TRBD1	TRBJ2-7	few	TRBV28	CASSPLGFNRGSYEQYF	TGTGCCAGCAGTCCCCTTGGATTTAACAGGGGCTCTTACGAGCAGTACTTC
13	TRBD1	TRBJ2-1	few	TRBV9	CASGTGDSYEQFF	TGTGCCAGCGGGACAGGGGACAGCTATGAGCAGTTCTTC
16	NA	TRBJ2-1	NA	TRBV14	CASSPLRLYSYNEQFF	TGTGCCAGCAGCCCTTTGAGACTTTACTCCTACAATGAGCAGTTCTTC